This T cell receptor beta chain was recorded in a study of response to subunit inactivated influenza vaccine. Regarding the study as a whole: There was a suggestion from the authors that each seasonal influenza vaccination recruits few new T cells.

This CDR3 region has 14 residues. CDR1 is SQVTM, CDR2 ANQGSEA, per germline. Trimming left V 5 bases short and J 5 bases short, with 16 bases between. This clonotype occurred many times. The antigen remains undetermined. TCRdb ran MiXCR on the RT-PCR reads and lists one entry per CDR3 protein. The data contain some 540,000 distinct CDR3 sequences, under 25% of them singletons. The same data also contributed to another study, on T cells expressing NK-cell markers. Per that study: Beta-chain TCR cDNA was generated via 5'RACE template switching with UMIs. The TCR beta repertoires originated in sorted CD3+CD56+NKG2C+, CD3+CD56+NKG2C- and CD3+CD56-NKG2C+ T cells. The use of an anti-gamma-delta TCR antibody, which was added in several experiments, restricted sorting to T cells expressing alpha-beta TCR. The contribution of dominant NKG2C+ clonotypes to CD8+ T cells in five to seven donors was roughly 1.0-7.5%.

The TCR originated in a man aged 50 or older who received an inactivated influenza vaccine. The rearrangement uses TRBV29-1 and TRBJ2-1, with a tentative D call TRBD2 (7 bases). The starting material was CD4+ T cells sorted from PBMCs, obtained less than 13 days after vaccination. The CDR3 here is CSVLRGAQNNEQFF. The CDR3 bases are TGCAGCGTTCTCCGGGGGGCGCAAAACAATGAGCAGTTCTTC.